This T cell receptor (beta chain) was captured by sequencing in a study of T-cell reconstitution after alpha-beta-depleted transplantation in children. Study-wide results and caveats: About two months after transplant, alpha-beta T cells reportedly came from several hundred expanded graft clones. Once a year had passed after transplant, T-cell counts and diversity came mostly from newly produced T cells.

V lost 4 bases and J lost 4; bases outside the gene matches: 10. From germline, CDR1 is SEHNR and CDR2 FQNEAQ (reference sequence). CDR3 size: 16 residues. As it was prepared, the TCRbeta library received unique molecular identifiers. TCRdb reprocessed the PCR reads via MiXCR and lists one record per CDR3 protein. The sample holds around 420,000 distinct CDR3 sequences; about a sixth are singletons and the top ten take around 28%. On this clonotype itself: The antigen remains undetermined.

This clonotype originated in a boy in the first two years of life who had a stem cell transplant for Wiskott-Aldrich syndrome, so the T cells may come from the graft donor. Specimen: PBMCs, mostly from graft donor cells, collected 360 days after TCRalphabeta/CD19-depleted stem cell transplant. The genes are TRBV7-9 and TRBJ2-1; 7 bases are shared with TRBD1. As DNA, the CDR3 is TGTGCCAGCAGCTCAACAACAGGGGTGTATTACAATGAGCAGTTCTTC. The encoded protein is CASSSTTGVYYNEQFF. The entire variable domain, with the rest obtained from reference TRBV7-9 and TRBJ2-1, is as follows: DTGVSQNPRHKITKRGQNVTFRCDPISEHNRLYWYRQTLGQGPEFLTYFQNEAQLEKSRLLSDRFSAERPKGSFSTLEIQRTEQGDSAMYLCASSSTTGVYYNEQFFGPGTRLTVL.